Following are 9 T cell receptor beta chains from one sample sequenced in a study of glioma-infiltrating T cells. TCR alpha and beta CDR3 regions were amplified from RNA using iRepertoire nested multiplex PCR. TCRdb ran MiXCR on the multiplex PCR reads and lists one entry per CDR3 protein. The table lists about 140,000 distinct CDR3 sequences, 30% to 40% of them singletons. Sequenced: glioma tissue, nonneoplastic brain tissue, or PBMCs (not recorded which). The receptors were sampled from a human donor with low-grade glioma or glioblastoma, undergoing nonglioma brain surgery, or in good health (not recorded which).

This clonotype occurred a few times. The chain recombines TRBV28 with TRBJ2-5; D gene ambiguous. Trimming stripped 11 bases from V and 4 bases from J, with 20 bases between. The length of the CDR3 is 14 residues. CDR1 and CDR2 (germline): MDHEN, SYDVKM. The CDR3 DNA follows: TGTGCCGCTCGATTAGGCGTTGGGGTAGAGACCCAGTACTTC. This codes for CAARLGVGVETQYF.

Only a few counts were recorded for this clonotype. V gene TRBV20-1 combines with J gene TRBJ2-7; 9 bases match TRBD1. The ends lost 6 bases at V and 10 bases at J; junction bases unmatched: 10. CDR3 size: 12 residues. Germline loops: CDR1 DFQATT, CDR2 SNEGSKA (reference sequence). CDR3 residues: CSAEGQGSSQYF. The CDR3 DNA follows: TGCAGTGCCGAGGGACAGGGTTCGAGCCAGTACTTC.

The V call is TRBV7-9, the J call TRBJ2-7; perhaps TRBD2 as D (5 bases). Germline V gene lookup returns CDR1 SEHNR and CDR2 FQNEAQ (reference sequence). CDR3 length equals 15 residues. V lost 7 bases and J lost 0, with 16 bases in between. The CDR3 DNA follows: TGTGCCAGCAAATGGGAGCGGAGCCCCTCCTACGAGCAGTACTTC. Residues: CASKWERSPSYEQYF.

The gene calls are TRBV4-1 and TRBJ2-3; D assignment may be TRBD1 or TRBD2 (5 bases each). This CDR3 is built from 15 residues. Germline-derived CDR1 and CDR2 are MGHRA and YSYEKL. Deletions cut 5 bases from V and 4 bases from J, with 16 bases between. The DNA of the CDR3 is TGCGCCAGCAGCTCCCCAGCGAGAGGGGCAGATACGCAGTATTTT. This translates into CASSSPARGADTQYF.

The chain has TRBV7-2 and TRBJ2-3; D possibly matches TRBD1 or TRBD2 (5 bases each). The germline V and J ends were trimmed by 4 bases and 2 bases, with 16 bases remaining between them. This CDR3 comprises 16 residues. From germline, CDR1 is SGHTA and CDR2 FQGNSA. The CDR3 sequence: CASSSIGTQNTDTQYF. CDR3 sequence (DNA): TGTGCCAGCAGCTCTATCGGGACCCAGAACACAGATACGCAGTATTTT.

This chain uses TRBV7-2 with TRBJ1-1, with D hard to call. The CDR3 totals 14 residues. CDR1 SGHTA and CDR2 FQGNSA come from the germline V gene. V was shortened by 3 bases and J by 2 bases, with 10 bases between the two germline ends. The chain's CDR3 is CASSFLLANTEAFF. The CDR3, as DNA: TGTGCCAGCAGCTTCCTCTTAGCTAACACTGAAGCTTTCTTT.

Ten or more counts support this clonotype. The chain links TRBV28 to TRBJ2-3; perhaps TRBD2 as D (5 bases). This CDR3 has 14 residues. Trimming took 6 bases from V and 0 from J, leaving 10 bases between them. The germline V gene encodes CDR1 MDHEN and CDR2 SYDVKM. The CDR3: CASRPGTSTDTQYF. As DNA, the CDR3 is TGTGCCAGCAGACCGGGAACTAGCACAGATACGCAGTATTTT.

This sequence joins TRBV6-1 and TRBJ1-1; 8 nucleotides line up with TRBD1. Germline lookup yields CDR1 MNHNS and CDR2 SASEGT. CDR3 length equals 16 residues. After removal of 6 bases from V and 3 bases from J, the junction contained 12 bases not matched to a gene. CDR3 in amino acids: CASRAGTGLGDTEAFF. In DNA form, the CDR3 reads TGTGCCAGCAGGGCCGGGACAGGTCTCGGGGACACTGAAGCTTTCTTT.

This clonotype came up many times. The chain has TRBV6-1 and TRBJ1-6; D is perhaps TRBD1 (5 bases). Trimming cost V 8 bases and J 4 bases, with 6 bases left between them. CDR1 MNHNS and CDR2 SASEGT come from the germline V gene. The CDR3 runs 12 residues. The CDR3 sequence: CASGQYNSPLHF. Here the CDR3 DNA reads TGTGCCAGCGGACAATATAATTCACCCCTCCACTTT.